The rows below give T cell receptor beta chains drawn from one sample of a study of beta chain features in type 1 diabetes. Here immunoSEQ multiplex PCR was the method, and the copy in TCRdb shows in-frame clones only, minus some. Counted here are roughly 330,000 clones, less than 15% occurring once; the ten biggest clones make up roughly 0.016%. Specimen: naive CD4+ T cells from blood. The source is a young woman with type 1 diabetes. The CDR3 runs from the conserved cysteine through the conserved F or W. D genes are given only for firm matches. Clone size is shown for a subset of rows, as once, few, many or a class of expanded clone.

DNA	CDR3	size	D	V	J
TGCAGCGTTATGAGAACAGCAATTAGCACAGATACGCAGTATTTT	CSVMRTAISTDTQYF	few	NA	TRBV29-1	TRBJ2-3
TGTGCCAGCAGTACAAGGGGGCGAAACGGGGAGCTGTTTTTT	CASSTRGRNGELFF	NA	TRBD1	TRBV6-5	TRBJ2-2
TGTGCCAGCAGCCTCGGACAGGGTCGGCAACTGTTTTTT	CASSLGQGRQLFF	NA	TRBD1	TRBV7-9	TRBJ1-4
TGCGCCAGCAGCCAACTAGCGGGAGGTTACAATGAGCAGTTCTTC	CASSQLAGGYNEQFF	few	TRBD2	TRBV5-4	TRBJ2-1
TGCGCCAGCGGCGACCAGGGATACGGCAATCAGCCCCAGCATTTT	CASGDQGYGNQPQHF	few	NA	TRBV5-1	TRBJ1-5
TGCGCCAGCAGCCAAGGGGCAGGTCTTATGAACACTGAAGCTTTCTTT	CASSQGAGLMNTEAFF	NA	NA	TRBV4-3	TRBJ1-1
TGCAGCGTTGGGGAGGGGGAGGGCTATGGCTACACCTTC	CSVGEGEGYGYTF	few	NA	TRBV29-1	TRBJ1-2
TGTGCCAGCAGCGGGCGACTAGTTTGGGGCACAGATACGCAGTATTTT	CASSGRLVWGTDTQYF	NA	NA	TRBV11-2	TRBJ2-3
TGTGCCAGCAGCTTCGCTAGCGGGAGAATCAGTGAGCAGTTCTTC	CASSFASGRISEQFF	NA	TRBD2	TRBV7-2	TRBJ2-1
TGCAGCGTTACTAGCGGGAGTGGGGATGAGCAGTTCTTC	CSVTSGSGDEQFF	NA	TRBD2	TRBV29-1	TRBJ2-1
TGCAGCGTTGAAAGAATTGCAGAGCGGCTGAACACTGAAGCTTTCTTT	CSVERIAERLNTEAFF	NA	NA	TRBV29-1	TRBJ1-1
TGTGCCAGCAGCGTTGGGGGGGATACGCAGTATTTT	CASSVGGDTQYF	NA	NA	TRBV9	TRBJ2-3
TGTGCCAGTCTAGCGGGAGGGCCAAAGACCCAGTACTTC	CASLAGGPKTQYF	NA	TRBD2	TRBV2	TRBJ2-5
TGTGCCAGCGTGGGTGACACCGGAGAGCTGTTTTTT	CASVGDTGELFF	few	NA	TRBV9	TRBJ2-2
TGTGCCTGGAGTGTTACAGGGGACACTGAAGCTTTCTTT	CAWSVTGDTEAFF	NA	TRBD1	TRBV30	TRBJ1-1
TGCGCCAGCAGCCCCCGGACTAGCGGCTCATACGAGCAGTACTTC	CASSPRTSGSYEQYF	few	TRBD2	TRBV5-1	TRBJ2-7
TGTGCCAGCAGCTTTACAGGGCAAGAGACCCAGTACTTC	CASSFTGQETQYF	NA	NA	TRBV11-2	TRBJ2-5
TGTGCCAGCACCGAGGTAGCGGGACCCCAAGAGACCCAGTACTTC	CASTEVAGPQETQYF	NA	TRBD2	TRBV6-6	TRBJ2-5
TGTGCCAGCAGCCCGGGGCGACTAGTTGAGTTCTTC	CASSPGRLVEFF	NA	NA	TRBV11-3	TRBJ2-1